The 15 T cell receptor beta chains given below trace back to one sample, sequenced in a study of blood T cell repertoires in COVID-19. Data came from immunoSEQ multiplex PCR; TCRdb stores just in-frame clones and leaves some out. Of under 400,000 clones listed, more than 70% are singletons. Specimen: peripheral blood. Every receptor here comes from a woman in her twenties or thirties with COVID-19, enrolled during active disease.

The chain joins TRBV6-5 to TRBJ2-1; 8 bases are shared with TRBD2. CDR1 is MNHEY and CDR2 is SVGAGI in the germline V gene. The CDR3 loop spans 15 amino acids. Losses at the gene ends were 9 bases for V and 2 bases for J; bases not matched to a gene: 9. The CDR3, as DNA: TGTGCCAGTACCTTTGGCGGGGGGCCCTACAATGAGCAGTTCTTC. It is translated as CASTFGGGPYNEQFF.

CDR3 protein: CASSYLGAGNSPLHF. The CDR3 nucleotides are TGTGCCAGCAGTTACTTAGGGGCAGGGAATTCACCCCTCCACTTT. The chain couples TRBV6-5 to TRBJ1-6; maybe TRBD1 (5 bases). The CDR3 loop spans 15 amino acids. Germline loops: CDR1 MNHEY, CDR2 SVGAGI. Trimming pared 1 base from V and 7 bases from J, leaving 11 bases between.

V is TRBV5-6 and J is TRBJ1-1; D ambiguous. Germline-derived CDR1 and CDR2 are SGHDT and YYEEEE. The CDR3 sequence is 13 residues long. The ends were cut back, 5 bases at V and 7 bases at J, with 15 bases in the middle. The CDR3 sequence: CASRPGVGGEAFF. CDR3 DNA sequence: TGTGCCAGCAGACCCGGGGTAGGAGGTGAAGCTTTCTTT.

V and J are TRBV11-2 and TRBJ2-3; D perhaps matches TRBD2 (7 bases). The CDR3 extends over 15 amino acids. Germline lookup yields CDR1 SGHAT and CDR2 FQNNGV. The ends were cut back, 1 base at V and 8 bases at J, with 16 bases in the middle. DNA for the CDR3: TGTGCCAGCAGCTTAGCGGGGGGCTCGCAAGTTACGCAGTATTTT. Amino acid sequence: CASSLAGGSQVTQYF.

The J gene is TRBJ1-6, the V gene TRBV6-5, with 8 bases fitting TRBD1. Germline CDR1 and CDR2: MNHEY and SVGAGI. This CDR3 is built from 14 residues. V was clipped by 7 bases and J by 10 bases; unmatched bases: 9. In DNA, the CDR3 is TGTGCCAGCACGGACAGGGTTAATGAATCACCCCTCCACTTT. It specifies CASTDRVNESPLHF.

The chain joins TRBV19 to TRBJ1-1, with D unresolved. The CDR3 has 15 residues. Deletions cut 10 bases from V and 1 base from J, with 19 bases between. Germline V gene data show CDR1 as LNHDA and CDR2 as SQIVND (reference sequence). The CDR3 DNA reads TGTGCCACTCGTTGGGCTTCCTCCGGGAACACTGAAGCTTTCTTT. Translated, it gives CATRWASSGNTEAFF.

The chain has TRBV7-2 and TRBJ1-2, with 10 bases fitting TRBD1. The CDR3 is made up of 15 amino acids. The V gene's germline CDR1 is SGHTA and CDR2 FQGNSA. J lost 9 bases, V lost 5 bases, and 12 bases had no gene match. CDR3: CASSLTTGGTGSYTF. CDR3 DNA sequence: TGTGCCAGCAGCCTAACGACAGGGGGCACGGGTAGCTACACCTTC. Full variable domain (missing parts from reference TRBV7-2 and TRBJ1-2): GAGVSQSPSNKVTEKGKDVELRCDPISGHTALYWYRQSLGQGLEFLIYFQGNSAPDKSGLPSDRFSAERTGGSVSTLTIQRTQQEDSAVYLCASSLTTGGTGSYTFGSGTRLTVV.

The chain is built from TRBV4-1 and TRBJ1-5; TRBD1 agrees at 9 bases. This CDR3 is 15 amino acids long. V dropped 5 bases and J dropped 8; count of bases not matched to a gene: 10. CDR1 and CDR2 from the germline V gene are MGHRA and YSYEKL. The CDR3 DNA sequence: TGCGCCAGCAGCTCCCGGACAGGGGACCTTAAGCCCCAGCATTTT. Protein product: CASSSRTGDLKPQHF.

The CDR3 DNA follows: TGTGCCAGCAGCTTAATGTCGGGGGGCACTGAAGCTTTCTTT. As protein: CASSLMSGGTEAFF. This chain links TRBV11-2 with TRBJ1-1; tentative D call: TRBD1 (5 bases). The ends were cut back, 2 bases at V and 4 bases at J, with 11 bases in the middle. The CDR3 extends over 14 amino acids. Germline V gene sequence: CDR1 SGHAT, CDR2 FQNNGV.

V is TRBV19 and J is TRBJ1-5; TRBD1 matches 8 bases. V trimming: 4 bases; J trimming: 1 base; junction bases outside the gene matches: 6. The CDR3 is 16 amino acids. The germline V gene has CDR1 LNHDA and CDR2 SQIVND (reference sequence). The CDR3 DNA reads TGTGCCAGTAGTAGGACAGGGAGTAGGAGCAATCAGCCCCAGCATTTT. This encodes CASSRTGSRSNQPQHF.

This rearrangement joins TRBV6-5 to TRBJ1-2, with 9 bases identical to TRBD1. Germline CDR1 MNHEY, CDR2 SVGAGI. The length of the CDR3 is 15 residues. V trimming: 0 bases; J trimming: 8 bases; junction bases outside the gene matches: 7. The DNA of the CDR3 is TGTGCCAGCAGTTACTCAGGAGGGACAGGGCAAGGCTACACCTTC. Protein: CASSYSGGTGQGYTF.

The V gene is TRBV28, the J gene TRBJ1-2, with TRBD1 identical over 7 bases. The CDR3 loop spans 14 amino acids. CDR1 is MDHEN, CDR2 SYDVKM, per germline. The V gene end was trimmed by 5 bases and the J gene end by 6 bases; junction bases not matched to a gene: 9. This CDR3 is CASSPPTGMDGYTF. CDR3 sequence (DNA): TGTGCCAGCAGTCCGCCGACAGGGATGGATGGCTACACCTTC.

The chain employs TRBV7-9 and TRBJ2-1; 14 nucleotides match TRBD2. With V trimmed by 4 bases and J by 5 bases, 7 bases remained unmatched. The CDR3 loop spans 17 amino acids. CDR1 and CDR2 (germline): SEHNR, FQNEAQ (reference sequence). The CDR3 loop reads CASSSRLAGGVHNEQFF. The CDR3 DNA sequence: TGTGCCAGCAGCTCCCGACTAGCGGGGGGGGTACACAATGAGCAGTTCTTC.

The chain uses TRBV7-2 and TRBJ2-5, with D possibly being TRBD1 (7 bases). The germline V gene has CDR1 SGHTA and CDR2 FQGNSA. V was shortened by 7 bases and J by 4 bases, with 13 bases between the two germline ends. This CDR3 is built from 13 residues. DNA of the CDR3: TGTGCCAGCACCAGACAGGGAGGAGAGACCCAGTACTTC. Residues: CASTRQGGETQYF.

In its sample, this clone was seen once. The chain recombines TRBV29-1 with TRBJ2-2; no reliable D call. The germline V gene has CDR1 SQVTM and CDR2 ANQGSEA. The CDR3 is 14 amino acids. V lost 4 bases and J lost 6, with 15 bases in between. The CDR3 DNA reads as TGCAGCGTTGGGAACCAAGGCGGTTCCGGGGAGCTGTTTTTT. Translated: CSVGNQGGSGELFF.